One sample yielded the 19 T cell receptor beta chains listed below, sequenced in a study of blood T cell repertoires in COVID-19. The assay was immunoSEQ multiplex PCR, and TCRdb's table has in-frame clones only and misses some. The table includes 250,000 to 350,000 clones, 89% detected once. The sample was peripheral blood. The receptors were sampled from a woman aged 40 to 50 who had recovered from COVID-19.

This rearrangement joins TRBV5-1 to TRBJ2-1, with D perhaps matching TRBD2 (5 bases). Per germline, CDR1 SGHRS and CDR2 YFSETQ. The CDR3 spans 15 residues. The V and J ends lost 0 bases and 4 bases respectively, with 11 bases between them. This CDR3 reads CASSLVLASYNEQFF. The CDR3 nucleotides read TGCGCCAGCAGCTTGGTTCTAGCTTCGTACAATGAGCAGTTCTTC.

V gene TRBV14 combines with J gene TRBJ1-2; 11 bases are shared with TRBD1. Looked up from germline, CDR1 is SGHDN and CDR2 is FVKESK. Trimming at V came to 3 bases and at J to 7 bases, leaving 22 bases not matched to a gene. The CDR3 contains 20 residues. The CDR3 reads CASSQARLGTVGTGGFGYTF. CDR3 sequence (DNA): TGTGCCAGCAGCCAGGCGAGGCTCGGGACCGTCGGGACAGGGGGTTTTGGCTACACCTTC.

The rearrangement uses TRBV4-2 and TRBJ2-7; TRBD1 aligns across 10 bases. J lost 3 bases, V lost 4 bases, and 9 bases had no gene match. There are 16 residues in the CDR3. Germline V gene sequence: CDR1 LGHNA, CDR2 YNFKEQ. The CDR3 nucleotides read TGTGCCAGCAGCCCTCGGACAGGGGGAGATATCTACGAGCAGTACTTC. It yields the protein CASSPRTGGDIYEQYF.

V usage is TRBV6-5 and J usage is TRBJ1-6; D not certain. Germline CDR1 and CDR2: MNHEY and SVGAGI. This CDR3 has 15 amino acids. Trimming took off 4 bases at V and 7 bases at J, with 14 bases between the two ends. Written as DNA, the CDR3 is TGTGCCAGCAGTTTAACGACCGGGTTGAATTCACCCCTCCACTTT. It is translated as CASSLTTGLNSPLHF.

The rearrangement links TRBV5-6 to TRBJ2-5; D is possibly TRBD1 (6 bases). Germline V lookup: CDR1 SGHDT, CDR2 YYEEEE. The CDR3 has 15 amino acids. Trimming pared 5 bases from V and 3 bases from J, leaving 17 bases between. CDR3 loop: CASRSPGGTEETQYF. The DNA for the CDR3 is TGTGCCAGCAGGTCTCCTGGGGGCACGGAAGAGACCCAGTACTTC.

This clone was seen just once. J is TRBJ1-4 and V is TRBV29-1; D may be TRBD1 (6 bases). The germline V gene encodes CDR1 SQVTM and CDR2 ANQGSEA. The CDR3 loop spans 13 amino acids. V lost 1 base to trimming and J lost 5 bases, with 8 bases between them. Here the CDR3 DNA reads TGCAGCGTTGAAGGGACAGAAAATGAAAAACTGTTTTTT. It specifies CSVEGTENEKLFF. The entire variable domain, with the rest obtained from reference TRBV29-1 and TRBJ1-4, is as follows: SAVISQKPSRDICQRGTSLTIQCQVDSQVTMMFWYRQQPGQSLTLIATANQGSEATYESGFVIDKFPISRPNLTFSTLTVSNMSPEDSSIYLCSVEGTENEKLFFGSGTQLSVL.

The rearrangement joins TRBV19 to TRBJ2-1; no firm D call. V was clipped by 11 bases and J by 5 bases, with 16 bases between them. Germline V gene sequence: CDR1 LNHDA, CDR2 SQIVND (reference sequence). CDR3 length: 13 residues. CDR3 DNA: TGTGCCCTAGTAGGCTGGCCGGACAATGAGCAGTTCTTC. Its protein is CALVGWPDNEQFF.

This clone has only one observation. The chain employs TRBV5-4 and TRBJ2-5; possibly TRBD2 for D (6 bases). CDR1 is SGHNT and CDR2 is YYREEE in the germline V gene (reference sequence). With 0 bases removed from V and 1 base from J, the gap between germline ends came to 16 bases. The CDR3 has 17 residues. DNA of the CDR3: TGTGCCAGCAGCTTGGGGTCTACGGGAGCCTTCCAAGAGACCCAGTACTTC. This sequence encodes CASSLGSTGAFQETQYF. Using reference TRBV5-4 and TRBJ2-5 for the parts outside the CDR3, the full variable domain is ETGVTQSPTHLIKTRGQQVTLRCSSQSGHNTVSWYQQALGQGPQFIFQYYREEENGRGNFPPRFSGLQFPNYSSELNVNALELDDSALYLCASSLGSTGAFQETQYFGPGTRLLVL.

The rearrangement joins TRBV3-1 (or the pseudogene TRBV3-2) to TRBJ2-1, with 11 bases identical to TRBD2. Germline V gives CDR1 LGHDT, CDR2 YNNKEL (reference sequence). This CDR3 comprises 15 residues. Trimming cost V 1 base and J 6 bases; bases outside gene matches: 2. The CDR3 region has the DNA TGTGCCAGCAGCCAAGTAGCGGGAGGGCTCAATGAGCAGTTCTTC. This gives the protein CASSQVAGGLNEQFF.

V and J are TRBV9 and TRBJ2-3; D is possibly TRBD2 (6 bases). Trimming removed 0 bases from V and 4 bases from J, with 9 bases in between. This CDR3 contains 14 residues. CDR1 is SGDLS and CDR2 is YYNGEE in the germline V gene. CDR3 DNA sequence: TGTGCCAGCAGCGTAGGGGGGGAGGCAGATACGCAGTATTTT. Its protein is CASSVGGEADTQYF.

The chain is built from TRBV5-1 and TRBJ2-7, with TRBD1 matching 11 bases. The CDR3 consists of 14 residues. Germline V CDR1 and CDR2: SGHRS, YFSETQ. J was trimmed by 5 bases and V by 0 bases; bases with no gene match: 1. The CDR3 sequence is CASSLAGQGDEQYF. As DNA, the CDR3 is TGCGCCAGCAGCTTGGCGGGACAGGGGGACGAGCAGTACTTC.

The chain joins TRBV28 to TRBJ1-2, with D maybe TRBD1 (5 bases). The V gene lost 6 bases and the J gene lost 1 base, with 6 bases spanning the gap. The CDR3 has 12 amino acids. Germline loops: CDR1 MDHEN, CDR2 SYDVKM. The CDR3 loop reads CASSQGNYGYTF. The CDR3 region has the DNA TGTGCCAGCAGCCAGGGTAACTATGGCTACACCTTC.

The chain has TRBV18 and TRBJ1-4, with D possibly being TRBD1 (6 bases). This CDR3 region has 16 residues. Germline V gene sequence: CDR1 KGHSH, CDR2 LQKENI. Deletions cut 3 bases from V and 3 bases from J, with 14 bases between. The chain's CDR3 is CASSPPLDSSNEKLFF. CDR3 sequence (DNA): TGTGCCAGCTCACCCCCGCTGGACAGTTCTAATGAAAAACTGTTTTTT.

This sequence joins TRBV7-9 and TRBJ2-5; 7 bases fit TRBD2. The junction had 10 bases not matched to a gene; V was cut back by 1 base and J by 5 bases. From germline, CDR1 is SEHNR and CDR2 FQNEAQ (reference sequence). CDR3 size: 16 residues. The CDR3 here is CASSLVGAGVGETQYF. CDR3 nucleotides: TGTGCCAGCAGCTTAGTGGGTGCGGGAGTAGGTGAGACCCAGTACTTC.

The chain carries TRBV28 and TRBJ1-4; D is perhaps TRBD1 (5 bases). Germline CDR1 reads MDHEN; CDR2 reads SYDVKM. Trimming shortened V by 3 bases and J by 7 bases, and 12 bases separated the two germline ends. This CDR3 is built from 14 residues. This CDR3 reads CASSLGTHGEKLFF. The CDR3 DNA is TGTGCCAGCAGTTTGGGGACTCACGGTGAAAAACTGTTTTTT. The variable domain in full, with the rest retrieved from reference TRBV28 and TRBJ1-4, is DVKVTQSSRYLVKRTGEKVFLECVQDMDHENMFWYRQDPGLGLRLIYFSYDVKMKEKGDIPEGYSVSREKKERFSLILESASTNQTSMYLCASSLGTHGEKLFFGSGTQLSVL.

The J gene is TRBJ2-2, the V gene TRBV2; maybe TRBD1 (8 bases). Trimming cost V 6 bases and J 6 bases, with 17 bases left between them. The germline gives CDR1 SNHLY, CDR2 FYNNEI. The CDR3 is 15 amino acids. This CDR3 is CASSRNTGGAGELFF. The DNA of the CDR3 is TGTGCCAGCAGCCGCAATACAGGGGGGGCCGGGGAGCTGTTTTTT.

The rearrangement joins TRBV6-5 to TRBJ2-7; maybe TRBD1 (6 bases). The CDR3 runs 13 residues. Trimming stripped 6 bases from V and 1 base from J, with 10 bases between. The germline V gene has CDR1 MNHEY and CDR2 SVGAGI. Here the CDR3 DNA reads TGTGCCAGCAGCGTTCAGGGGTCCTACGAGCAGTACTTC. This codes for CASSVQGSYEQYF.

This chain links TRBV18 with TRBJ2-3, with D maybe TRBD1 (5 bases). Germline lookup yields CDR1 KGHSH and CDR2 LQKENI. V lost 2 bases and J lost 6, with 18 bases in between. The CDR3 consists of 16 residues. The CDR3 loop reads CASSPGLRVSGDTQYF. CDR3 DNA sequence: TGTGCCAGCTCACCAGGGCTCAGGGTCTCAGGGGATACGCAGTATTTT.

The chain joins TRBV3-1 (or the pseudogene TRBV3-2) to TRBJ2-7; D unresolved. V was shortened by 2 bases and J by 0 bases, with 11 bases between the two germline ends. Germline CDR1 LGHDT, CDR2 YNNKEL (reference sequence). The CDR3 consists of 15 residues. The CDR3 nucleotides are TGTGCCAGCAGCCAACCAGGATTTCTCTCCTACGAGCAGTACTTC. It is translated as CASSQPGFLSYEQYF.